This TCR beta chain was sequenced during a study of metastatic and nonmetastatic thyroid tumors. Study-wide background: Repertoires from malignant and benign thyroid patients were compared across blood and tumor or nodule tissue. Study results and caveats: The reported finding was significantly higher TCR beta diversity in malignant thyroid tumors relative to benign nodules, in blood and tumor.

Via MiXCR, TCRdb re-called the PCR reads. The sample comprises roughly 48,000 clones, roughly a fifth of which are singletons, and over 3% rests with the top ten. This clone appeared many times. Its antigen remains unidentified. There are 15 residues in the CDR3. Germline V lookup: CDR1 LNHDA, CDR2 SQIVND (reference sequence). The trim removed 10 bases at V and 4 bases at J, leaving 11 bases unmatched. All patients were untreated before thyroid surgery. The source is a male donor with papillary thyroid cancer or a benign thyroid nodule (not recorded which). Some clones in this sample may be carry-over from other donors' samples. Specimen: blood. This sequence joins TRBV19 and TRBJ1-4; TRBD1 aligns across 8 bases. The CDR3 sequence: CATRAGGRGNEKLFF. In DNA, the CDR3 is TGTGCCACTAGAGCAGGGGGCAGGGGTAATGAAAAACTGTTTTTT.